The T cell receptor (beta chain) described here comes from a study of blood T cell repertoires in COVID-19. Study details: Samples came from the United States, Italy and Spain, spanning acute and convalescent COVID-19.

This clone occurred once. Assay used: immunoSEQ multiplex PCR; TCRdb lists only in-frame clones, some missing. The table shows about 270,000 clones, with less than 85% occurring only once. Per the germline V gene, CDR1 is MDHEN and CDR2 is SYDVKM. J lost 2 bases, V lost 1 base, and 7 bases had no gene match. The CDR3 sequence is 16 residues long. The source of this sequence is a human donor with COVID-19, enrolled during active disease. The donor label of this sample is uncertain. The chain couples TRBV28 to TRBJ2-7; 8 bases match TRBD2. Sequences were obtained from peripheral blood. CDR3 amino acids: CASSLLSGGSTYEQYF. CDR3 in DNA: TGTGCCAGCAGTTTATTGAGCGGGGGATCGACCTACGAGCAGTACTTC.